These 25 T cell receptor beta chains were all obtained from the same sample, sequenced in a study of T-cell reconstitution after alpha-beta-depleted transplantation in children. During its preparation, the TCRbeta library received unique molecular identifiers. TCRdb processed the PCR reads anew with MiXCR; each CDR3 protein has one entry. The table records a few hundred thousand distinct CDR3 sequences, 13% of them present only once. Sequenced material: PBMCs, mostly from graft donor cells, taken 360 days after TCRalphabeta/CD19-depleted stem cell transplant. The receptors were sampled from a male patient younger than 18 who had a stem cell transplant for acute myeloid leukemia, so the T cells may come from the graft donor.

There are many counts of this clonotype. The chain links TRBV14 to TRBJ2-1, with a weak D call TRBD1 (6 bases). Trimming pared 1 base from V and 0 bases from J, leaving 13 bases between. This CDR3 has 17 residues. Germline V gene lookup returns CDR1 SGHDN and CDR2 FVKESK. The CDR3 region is CASSQGPQGSSYNEQFF. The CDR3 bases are TGTGCCAGCAGCCAAGGACCACAGGGAAGCTCCTACAATGAGCAGTTCTTC. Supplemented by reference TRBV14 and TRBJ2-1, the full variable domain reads EAGVTQFPSHSVIEKGQTVTLRCDPISGHDNLYWYRRVMGKEIKFLLHFVKESKQDESGMPNNRFLAERTGGTYSTLKVQPAELEDSGVYFCASSQGPQGSSYNEQFFGPGTRLTVL.

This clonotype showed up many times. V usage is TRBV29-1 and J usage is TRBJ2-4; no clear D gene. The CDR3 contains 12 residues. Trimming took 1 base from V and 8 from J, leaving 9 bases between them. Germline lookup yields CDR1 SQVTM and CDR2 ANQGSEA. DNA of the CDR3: TGCAGCGTTGAAGGAGAAATCTACATTCAGTACTTC. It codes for CSVEGEIYIQYF.

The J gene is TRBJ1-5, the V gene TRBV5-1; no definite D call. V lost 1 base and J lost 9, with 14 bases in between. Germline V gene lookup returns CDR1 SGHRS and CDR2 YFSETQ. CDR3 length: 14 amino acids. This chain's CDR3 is CASSLSAAAGPQHF. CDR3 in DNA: TGCGCCAGCAGCTTGTCGGCGGCCGCGGGGCCCCAGCATTTT.

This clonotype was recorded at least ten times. For the CDR3, the DNA is TGTGCCACCAGCAGGCTCCGGGGGACTAGCGGAGAATCAAGAGGCACAGATACGCAGTATTTT. It encodes CATSRLRGTSGESRGTDTQYF. The rearrangement links TRBV15 to TRBJ2-3; 11 bases map to TRBD2. V trimming: 3 bases; J trimming: 1 base; junction bases outside the gene matches: 18. Germline V gene data show CDR1 as LNHNV and CDR2 as YYDKDF (reference sequence). This CDR3 region has 21 residues.

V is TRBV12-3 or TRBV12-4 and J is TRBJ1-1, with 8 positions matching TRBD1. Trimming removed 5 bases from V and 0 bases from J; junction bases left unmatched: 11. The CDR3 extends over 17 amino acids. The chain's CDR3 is CASSHRQGSGVNTEAFF. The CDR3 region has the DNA TGTGCCAGCAGTCACCGACAGGGGAGTGGGGTGAACACTGAAGCTTTCTTT.

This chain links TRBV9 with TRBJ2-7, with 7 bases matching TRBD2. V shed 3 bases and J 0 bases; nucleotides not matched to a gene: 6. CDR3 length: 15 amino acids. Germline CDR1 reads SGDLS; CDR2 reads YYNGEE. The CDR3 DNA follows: TGTGCCAGCAGCGCAAGAAGCGGGACCTCCTACGAGCAGTACTTC. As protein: CASSARSGTSYEQYF.

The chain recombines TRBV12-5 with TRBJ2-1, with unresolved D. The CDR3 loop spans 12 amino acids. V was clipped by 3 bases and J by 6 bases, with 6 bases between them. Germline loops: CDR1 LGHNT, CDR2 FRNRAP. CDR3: CASGLWGNEQFF. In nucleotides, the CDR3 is TGTGCTAGTGGTTTATGGGGCAATGAGCAGTTCTTC.

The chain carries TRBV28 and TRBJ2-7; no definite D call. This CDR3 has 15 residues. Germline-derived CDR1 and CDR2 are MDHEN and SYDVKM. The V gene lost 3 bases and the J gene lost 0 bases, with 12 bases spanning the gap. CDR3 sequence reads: CASSLDSAFSYEQYF. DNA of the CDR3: TGTGCCAGCAGTTTGGATTCGGCTTTCTCCTACGAGCAGTACTTC.

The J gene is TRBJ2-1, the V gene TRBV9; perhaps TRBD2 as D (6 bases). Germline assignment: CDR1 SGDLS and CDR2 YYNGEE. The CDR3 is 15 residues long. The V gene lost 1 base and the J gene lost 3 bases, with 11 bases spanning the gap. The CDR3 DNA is TGTGCCAGCAGCGTATCGATAGCGGTCTACAATGAGCAGTTCTTC. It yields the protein CASSVSIAVYNEQFF.

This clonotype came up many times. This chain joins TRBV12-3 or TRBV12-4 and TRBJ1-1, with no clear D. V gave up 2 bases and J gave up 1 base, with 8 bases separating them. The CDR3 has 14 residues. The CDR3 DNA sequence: TGTGCCAGCAGTTTAATGATGGCGAACACTGAAGCTTTCTTT. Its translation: CASSLMMANTEAFF.

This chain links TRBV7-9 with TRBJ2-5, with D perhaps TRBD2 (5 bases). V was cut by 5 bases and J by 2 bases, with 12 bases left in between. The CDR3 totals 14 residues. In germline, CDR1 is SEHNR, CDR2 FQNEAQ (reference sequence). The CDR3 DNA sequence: TGTGCCAGCAGCCTATCACTAGGTCAAGAGACCCAGTACTTC. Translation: CASSLSLGQETQYF.

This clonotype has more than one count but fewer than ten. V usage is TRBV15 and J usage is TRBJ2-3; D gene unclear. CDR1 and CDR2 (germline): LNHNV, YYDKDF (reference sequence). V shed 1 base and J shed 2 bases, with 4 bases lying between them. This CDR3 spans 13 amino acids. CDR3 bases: TGTGCCACCAGCAGAGGGGACACAGATACGCAGTATTTT. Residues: CATSRGDTDTQYF.

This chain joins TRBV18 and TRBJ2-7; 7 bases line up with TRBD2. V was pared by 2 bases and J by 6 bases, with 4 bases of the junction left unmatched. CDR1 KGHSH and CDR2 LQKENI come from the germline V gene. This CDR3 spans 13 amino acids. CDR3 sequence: CASSPKAGPEQYF. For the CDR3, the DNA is TGTGCCAGCTCACCAAAAGCGGGACCCGAGCAGTACTTC.

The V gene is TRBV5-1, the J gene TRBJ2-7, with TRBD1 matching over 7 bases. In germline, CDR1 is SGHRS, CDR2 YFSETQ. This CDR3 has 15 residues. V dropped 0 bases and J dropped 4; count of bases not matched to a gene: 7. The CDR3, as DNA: TGCGCCAGCAGCTTGGAGACAGGGAATCGGTACGAGCAGTACTTC. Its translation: CASSLETGNRYEQYF.

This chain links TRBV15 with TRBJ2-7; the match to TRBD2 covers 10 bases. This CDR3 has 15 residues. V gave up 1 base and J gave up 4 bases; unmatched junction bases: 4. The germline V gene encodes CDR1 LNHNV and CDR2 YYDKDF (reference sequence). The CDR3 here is CATSRVQREGYEQYF. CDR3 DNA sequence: TGTGCCACCAGCAGAGTCCAGCGGGAGGGGTACGAGCAGTACTTC.

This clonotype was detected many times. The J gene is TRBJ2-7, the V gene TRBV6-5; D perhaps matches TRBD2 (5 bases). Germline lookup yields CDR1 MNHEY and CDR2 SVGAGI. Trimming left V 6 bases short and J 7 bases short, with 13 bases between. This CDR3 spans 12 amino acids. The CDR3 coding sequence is TGTGCCAGCAGACCCCTCACGGGGGAGCAGTACTTC. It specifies CASRPLTGEQYF.

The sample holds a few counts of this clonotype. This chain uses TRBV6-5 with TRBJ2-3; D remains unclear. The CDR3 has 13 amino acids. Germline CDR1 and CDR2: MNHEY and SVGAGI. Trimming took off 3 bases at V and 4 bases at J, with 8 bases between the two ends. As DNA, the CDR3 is TGTGCCAGCAGTTATATCGGCCCAGATACGCAGTATTTT. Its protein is CASSYIGPDTQYF.

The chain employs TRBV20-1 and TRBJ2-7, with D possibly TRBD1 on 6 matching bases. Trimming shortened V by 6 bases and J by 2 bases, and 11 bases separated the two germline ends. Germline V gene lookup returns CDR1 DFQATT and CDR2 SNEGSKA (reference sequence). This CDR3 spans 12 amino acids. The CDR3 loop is CSARDNAYEQYF. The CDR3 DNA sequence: TGCAGTGCCCGGGACAATGCCTACGAGCAGTACTTC.

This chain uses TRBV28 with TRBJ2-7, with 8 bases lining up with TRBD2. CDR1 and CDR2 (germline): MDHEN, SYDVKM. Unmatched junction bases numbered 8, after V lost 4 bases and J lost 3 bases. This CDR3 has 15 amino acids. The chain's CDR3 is CASSSPAGAFYEQYF. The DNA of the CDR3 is TGTGCCAGCAGTTCCCCAGCGGGAGCCTTCTACGAGCAGTACTTC.

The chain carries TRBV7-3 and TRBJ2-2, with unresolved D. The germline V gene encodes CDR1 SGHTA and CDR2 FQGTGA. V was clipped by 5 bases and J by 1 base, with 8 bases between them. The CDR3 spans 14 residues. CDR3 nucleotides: TGTGCCAGCAGCATTGTCCGGAACACCGGGGAGCTGTTTTTT. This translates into CASSIVRNTGELFF.

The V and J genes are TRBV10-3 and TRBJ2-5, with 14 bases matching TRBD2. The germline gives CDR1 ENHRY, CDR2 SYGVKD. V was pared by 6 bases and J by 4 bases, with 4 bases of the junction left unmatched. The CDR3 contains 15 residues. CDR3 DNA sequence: TGTGCCATCAGGGGACTAGCGGGAGAAGGAGAGACCCAGTACTTC. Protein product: CAIRGLAGEGETQYF.

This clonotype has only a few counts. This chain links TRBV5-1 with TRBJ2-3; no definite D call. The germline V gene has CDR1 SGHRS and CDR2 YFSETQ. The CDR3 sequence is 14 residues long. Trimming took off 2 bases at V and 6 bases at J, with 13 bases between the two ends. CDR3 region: CASSFEGRTDTQYF. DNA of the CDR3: TGCGCCAGCAGCTTCGAAGGTAGAACCGATACGCAGTATTTT.

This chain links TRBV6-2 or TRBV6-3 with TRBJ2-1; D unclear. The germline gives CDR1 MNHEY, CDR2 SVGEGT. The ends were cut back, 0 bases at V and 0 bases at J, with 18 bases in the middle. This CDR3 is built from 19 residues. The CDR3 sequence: CASSYSKGSRSDSYNEQFF. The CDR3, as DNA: TGTGCCAGCAGTTACTCGAAAGGCAGCCGGTCAGACTCCTACAATGAGCAGTTCTTC.

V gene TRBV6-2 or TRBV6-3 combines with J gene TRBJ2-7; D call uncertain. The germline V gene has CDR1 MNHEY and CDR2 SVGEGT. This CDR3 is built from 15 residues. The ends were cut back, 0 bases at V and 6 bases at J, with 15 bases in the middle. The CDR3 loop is CASSYSAGYFGEQYF. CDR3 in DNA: TGTGCCAGCAGTTACTCGGCAGGTTATTTCGGCGAGCAGTACTTC.

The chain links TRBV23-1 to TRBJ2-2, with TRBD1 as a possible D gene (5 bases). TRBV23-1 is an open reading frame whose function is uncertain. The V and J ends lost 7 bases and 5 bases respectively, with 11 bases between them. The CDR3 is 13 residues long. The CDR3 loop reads CASTRTPTGELFF. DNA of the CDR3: TGCGCCAGCACCAGGACACCAACCGGGGAGCTGTTTTTT.